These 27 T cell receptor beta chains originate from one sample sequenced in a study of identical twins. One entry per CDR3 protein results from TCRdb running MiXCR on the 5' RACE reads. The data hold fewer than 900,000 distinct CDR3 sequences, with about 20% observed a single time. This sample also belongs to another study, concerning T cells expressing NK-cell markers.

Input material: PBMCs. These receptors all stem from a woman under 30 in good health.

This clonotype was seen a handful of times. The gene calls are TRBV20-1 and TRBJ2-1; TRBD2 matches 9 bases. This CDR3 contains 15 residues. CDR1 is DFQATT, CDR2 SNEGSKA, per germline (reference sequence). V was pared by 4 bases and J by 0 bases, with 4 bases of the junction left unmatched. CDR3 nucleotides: TGCAGTGCTACAACTAGCGGGCCCTCCTACAATGAGCAGTTCTTC. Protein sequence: CSATTSGPSYNEQFF.

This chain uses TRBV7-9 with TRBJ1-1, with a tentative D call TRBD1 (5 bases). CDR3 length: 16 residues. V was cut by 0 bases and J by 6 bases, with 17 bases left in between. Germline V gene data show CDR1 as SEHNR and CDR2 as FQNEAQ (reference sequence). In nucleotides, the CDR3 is TGTGCCAGCAGCTTAGCGCGGAGTTTTCCAGGGCCTGAAGCTTTCTTT. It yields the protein CASSLARSFPGPEAFF.

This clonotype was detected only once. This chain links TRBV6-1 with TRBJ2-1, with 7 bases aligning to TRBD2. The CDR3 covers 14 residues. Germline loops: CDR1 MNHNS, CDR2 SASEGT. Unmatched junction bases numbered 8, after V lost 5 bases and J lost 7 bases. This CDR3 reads CASSPSGNGNEQFF. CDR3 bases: TGTGCCAGCAGTCCAAGCGGGAATGGGAATGAGCAGTTCTTC.

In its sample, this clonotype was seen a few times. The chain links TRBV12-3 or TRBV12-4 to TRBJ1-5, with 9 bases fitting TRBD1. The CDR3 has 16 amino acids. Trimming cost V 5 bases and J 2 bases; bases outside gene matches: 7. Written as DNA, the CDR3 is TGTGCCAGCAGTCCCTGGACAGGGGATGGCAATCAGCCCCAGCATTTT. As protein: CASSPWTGDGNQPQHF.

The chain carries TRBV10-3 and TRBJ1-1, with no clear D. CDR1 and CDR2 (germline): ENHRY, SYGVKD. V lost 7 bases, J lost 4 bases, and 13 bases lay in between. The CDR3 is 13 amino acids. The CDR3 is CAIKGTMGTEAFF. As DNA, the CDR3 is TGTGCCATCAAAGGCACCATGGGCACTGAAGCTTTCTTT.

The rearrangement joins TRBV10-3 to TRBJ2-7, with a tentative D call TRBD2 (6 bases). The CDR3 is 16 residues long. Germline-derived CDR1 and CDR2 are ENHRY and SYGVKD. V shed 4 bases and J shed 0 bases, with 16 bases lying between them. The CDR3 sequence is CAISGGAAPGSYEQYF. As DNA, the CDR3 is TGTGCCATCAGTGGCGGGGCGGCCCCGGGCTCCTACGAGCAGTACTTC.

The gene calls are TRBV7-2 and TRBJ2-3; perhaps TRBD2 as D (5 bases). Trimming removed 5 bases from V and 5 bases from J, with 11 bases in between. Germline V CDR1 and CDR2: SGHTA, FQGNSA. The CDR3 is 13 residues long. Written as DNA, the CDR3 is TGTGCCAGCAGCAAGCGGACTCAAGATACGCAGTATTTT. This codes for CASSKRTQDTQYF.

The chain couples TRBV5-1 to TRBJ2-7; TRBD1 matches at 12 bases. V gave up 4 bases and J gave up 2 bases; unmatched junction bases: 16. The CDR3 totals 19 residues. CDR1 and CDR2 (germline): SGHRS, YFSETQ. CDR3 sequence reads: CASSQGTGGSKEEPYEQYF. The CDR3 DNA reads TGCGCCAGCAGCCAAGGGACAGGGGGCTCAAAGGAGGAACCCTACGAGCAGTACTTC. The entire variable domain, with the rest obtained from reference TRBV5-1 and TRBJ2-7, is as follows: KAGVTQTPRYLIKTRGQQVTLSCSPISGHRSVSWYQQTPGQGLQFLFEYFSETQRNKGNFPGRFSGRQFSNSRSEMNVSTLELGDSALYLCASSQGTGGSKEEPYEQYFGPGTRLTVT.

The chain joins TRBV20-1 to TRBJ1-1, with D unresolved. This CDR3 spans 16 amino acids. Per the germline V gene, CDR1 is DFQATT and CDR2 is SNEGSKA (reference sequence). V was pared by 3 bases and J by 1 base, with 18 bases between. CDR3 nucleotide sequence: TGCAGTGCTAGGGAGGGAGGGCAACCTGGGAACACTGAAGCTTTCTTT. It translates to CSAREGGQPGNTEAFF.

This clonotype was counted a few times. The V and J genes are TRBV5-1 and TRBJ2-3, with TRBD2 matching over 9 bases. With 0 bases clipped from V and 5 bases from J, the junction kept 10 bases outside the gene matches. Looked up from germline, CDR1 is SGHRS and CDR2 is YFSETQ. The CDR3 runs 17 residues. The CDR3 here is CASSLEVSGSSGDTQYF. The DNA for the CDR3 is TGCGCCAGCAGCTTGGAGGTTAGCGGGAGCTCGGGAGATACGCAGTATTTT.

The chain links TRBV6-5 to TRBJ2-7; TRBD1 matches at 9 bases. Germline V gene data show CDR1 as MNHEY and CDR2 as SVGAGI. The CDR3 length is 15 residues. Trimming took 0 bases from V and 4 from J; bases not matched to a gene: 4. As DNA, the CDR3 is TGTGCCAGCAGTTACTCCGGACAGGGGTTTTACGAGCAGTACTTC. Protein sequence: CASSYSGQGFYEQYF.

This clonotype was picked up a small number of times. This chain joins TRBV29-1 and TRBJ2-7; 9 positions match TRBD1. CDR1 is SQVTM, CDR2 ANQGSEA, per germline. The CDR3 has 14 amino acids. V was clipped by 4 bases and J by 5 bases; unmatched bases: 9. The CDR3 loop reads CSVVPGTGTHEQYF. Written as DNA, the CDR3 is TGCAGCGTTGTACCCGGGACAGGGACCCACGAGCAGTACTTC.

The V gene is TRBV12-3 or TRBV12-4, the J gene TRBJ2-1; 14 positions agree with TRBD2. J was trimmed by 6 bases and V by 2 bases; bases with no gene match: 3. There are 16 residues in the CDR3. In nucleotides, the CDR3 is TGTGCCAGCAGTTTACAAGGACTAGCGGGAGGCAATGAGCAGTTCTTC. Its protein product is CASSLQGLAGGNEQFF.

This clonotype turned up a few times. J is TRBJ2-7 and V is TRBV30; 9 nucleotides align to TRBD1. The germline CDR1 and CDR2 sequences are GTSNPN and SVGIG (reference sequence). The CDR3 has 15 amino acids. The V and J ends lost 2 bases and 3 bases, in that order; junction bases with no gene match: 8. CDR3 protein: CAWSRTGQGHYEQYF. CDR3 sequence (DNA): TGTGCCTGGAGTAGGACGGGACAGGGACACTACGAGCAGTACTTC.

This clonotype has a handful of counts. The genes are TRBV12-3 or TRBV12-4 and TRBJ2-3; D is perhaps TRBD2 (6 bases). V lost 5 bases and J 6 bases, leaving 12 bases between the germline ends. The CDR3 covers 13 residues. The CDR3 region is CASSSGSGDTQYF. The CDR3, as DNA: TGTGCCAGCAGTAGCGGGTCAGGCGATACGCAGTATTTT.

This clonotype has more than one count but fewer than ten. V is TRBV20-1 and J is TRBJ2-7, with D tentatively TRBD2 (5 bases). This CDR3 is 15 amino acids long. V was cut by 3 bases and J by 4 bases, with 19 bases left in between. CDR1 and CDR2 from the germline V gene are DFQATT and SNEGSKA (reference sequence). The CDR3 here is CSARRLGLGQYEQYF. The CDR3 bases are TGCAGTGCTAGGAGGCTCGGACTGGGTCAATACGAGCAGTACTTC.

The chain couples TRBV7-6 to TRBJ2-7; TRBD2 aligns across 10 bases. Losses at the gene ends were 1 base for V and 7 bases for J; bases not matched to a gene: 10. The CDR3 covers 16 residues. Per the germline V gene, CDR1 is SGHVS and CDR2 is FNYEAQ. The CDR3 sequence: CASSLEIAGGSREQYF. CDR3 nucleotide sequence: TGTGCCAGCAGCTTAGAGATAGCGGGAGGTTCTAGGGAGCAGTACTTC.

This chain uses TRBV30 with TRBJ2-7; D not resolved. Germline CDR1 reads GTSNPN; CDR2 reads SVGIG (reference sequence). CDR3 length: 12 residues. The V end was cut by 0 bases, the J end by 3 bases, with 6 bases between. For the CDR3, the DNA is TGTGCCTGGAGTGTAACCAGCTACGAGCAGTACTTC. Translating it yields CAWSVTSYEQYF.

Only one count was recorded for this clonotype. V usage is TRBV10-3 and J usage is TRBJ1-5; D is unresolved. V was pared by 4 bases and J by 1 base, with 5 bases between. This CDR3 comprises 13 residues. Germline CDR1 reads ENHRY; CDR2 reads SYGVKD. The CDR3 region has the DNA TGTGCCATCAGTGCGGCGAGCAATCAGCCCCAGCATTTT. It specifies CAISAASNQPQHF.

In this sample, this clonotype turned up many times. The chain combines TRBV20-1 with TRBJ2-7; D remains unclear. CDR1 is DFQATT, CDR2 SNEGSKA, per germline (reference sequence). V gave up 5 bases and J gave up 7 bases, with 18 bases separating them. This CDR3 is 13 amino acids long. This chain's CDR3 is CSARILLNGEQYF. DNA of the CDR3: TGCAGTGCTCGGATACTCCTGAATGGTGAGCAGTACTTC.

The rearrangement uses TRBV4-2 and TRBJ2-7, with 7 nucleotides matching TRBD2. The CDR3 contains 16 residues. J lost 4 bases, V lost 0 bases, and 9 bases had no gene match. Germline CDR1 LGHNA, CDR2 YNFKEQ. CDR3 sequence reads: CASSQEAGGSFYEQYF. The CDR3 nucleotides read TGTGCCAGCAGCCAAGAAGCGGGCGGGAGTTTTTACGAGCAGTACTTC.

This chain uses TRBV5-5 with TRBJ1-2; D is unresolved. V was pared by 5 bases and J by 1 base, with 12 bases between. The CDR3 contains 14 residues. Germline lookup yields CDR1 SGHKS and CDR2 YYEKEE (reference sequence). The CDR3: CASRSTGLNYGYTF. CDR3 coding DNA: TGTGCCAGCAGGTCAACCGGACTTAACTATGGCTACACCTTC.

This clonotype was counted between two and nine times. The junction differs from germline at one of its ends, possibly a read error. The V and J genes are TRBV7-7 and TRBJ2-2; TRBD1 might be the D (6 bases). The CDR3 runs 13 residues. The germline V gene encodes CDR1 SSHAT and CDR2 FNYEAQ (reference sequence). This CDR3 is CASRRTDTGELFF. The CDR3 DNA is TGTGCTAGCAGACGGACAGACACCGGGGAGCTGTTTTTT. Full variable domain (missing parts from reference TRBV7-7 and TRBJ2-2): GAGVSQSPRYKVTKRGQDVTLRCDPISSHATLYWYQQALGQGPEFLTYFNYEAQPDKSGLPSDRFSAERPEGSISTLTIQRTEQRDSAMYRCASRRTDTGELFFGEGSRLTVL.

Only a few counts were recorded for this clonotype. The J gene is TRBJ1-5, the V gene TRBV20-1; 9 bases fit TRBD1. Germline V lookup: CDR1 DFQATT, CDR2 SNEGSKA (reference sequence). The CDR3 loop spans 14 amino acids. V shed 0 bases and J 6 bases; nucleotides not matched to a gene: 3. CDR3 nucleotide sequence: TGCAGTGCTAGAGAAATGACAGGGGGTCAGCCCCAGCATTTT. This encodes CSAREMTGGQPQHF.

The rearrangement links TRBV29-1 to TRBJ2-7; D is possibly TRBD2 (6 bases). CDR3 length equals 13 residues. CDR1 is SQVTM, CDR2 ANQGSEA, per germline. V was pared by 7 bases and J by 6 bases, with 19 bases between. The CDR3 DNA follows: TGCAGCGCCGGTGGGACTTGGGCGTCCGAGCAGTACTTC. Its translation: CSAGGTWASEQYF.

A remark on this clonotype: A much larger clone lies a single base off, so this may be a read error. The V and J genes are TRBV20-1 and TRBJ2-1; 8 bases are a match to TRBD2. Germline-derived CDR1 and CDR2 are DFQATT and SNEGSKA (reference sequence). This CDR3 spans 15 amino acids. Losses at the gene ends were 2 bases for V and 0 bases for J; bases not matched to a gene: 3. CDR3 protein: CSARPLAGSYNEQFF. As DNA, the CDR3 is TGCAGTGCTAGACCCCTAGCGGGCTCCTACAATGAGCAGTTCTTC.

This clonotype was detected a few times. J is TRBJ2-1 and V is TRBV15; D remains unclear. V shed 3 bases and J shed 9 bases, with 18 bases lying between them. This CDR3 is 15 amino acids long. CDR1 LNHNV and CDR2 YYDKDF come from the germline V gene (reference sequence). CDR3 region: CATSRTSGPKFEQFF. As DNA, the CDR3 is TGTGCCACCAGCAGGACCTCCGGGCCTAAATTTGAGCAGTTCTTC. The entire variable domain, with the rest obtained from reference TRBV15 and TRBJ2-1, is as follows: DAMVIQNPRYQVTQFGKPVTLSCSQTLNHNVMYWYQQKSSQAPKLLFHYYDKDFNNEADTPDNFQSRRPNTSFCFLDIRSPGLGDTAMYLCATSRTSGPKFEQFFGPGTRLTVL.